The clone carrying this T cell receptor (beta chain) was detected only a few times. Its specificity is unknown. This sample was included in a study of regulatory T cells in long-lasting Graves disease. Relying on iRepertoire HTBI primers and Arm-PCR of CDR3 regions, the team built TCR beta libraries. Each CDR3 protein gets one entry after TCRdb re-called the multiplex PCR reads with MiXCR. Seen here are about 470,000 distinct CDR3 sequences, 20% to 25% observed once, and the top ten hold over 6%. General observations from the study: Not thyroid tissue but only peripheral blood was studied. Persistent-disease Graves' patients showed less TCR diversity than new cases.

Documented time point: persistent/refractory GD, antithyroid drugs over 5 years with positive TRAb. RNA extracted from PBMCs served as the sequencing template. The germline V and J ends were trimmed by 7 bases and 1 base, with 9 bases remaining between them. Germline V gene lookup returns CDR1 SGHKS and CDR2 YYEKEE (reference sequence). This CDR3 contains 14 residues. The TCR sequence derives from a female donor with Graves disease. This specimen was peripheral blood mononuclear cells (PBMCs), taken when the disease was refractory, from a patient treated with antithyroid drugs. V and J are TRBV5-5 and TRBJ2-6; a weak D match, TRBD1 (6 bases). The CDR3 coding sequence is TGTGCCAGCGGGGGCCTTTCTGGGGCCAACGTCCTGACTTTC. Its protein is CASGGLSGANVLTF.